This TCR beta chain was documented in a study of response to subunit inactivated influenza vaccine. Study-level findings and limits: Authors suggested that a seasonal influenza vaccination recruits few new T cells each time.

As regards this clonotype: Antigen: not known.

In TCRdb, the RT-PCR reads were re-called with MiXCR into one record per CDR3 protein. The table includes around 650,000 distinct CDR3 sequences, 15% to 18% detected once. The CDR3 length is 24 residues. Unmatched junction bases numbered 29, after V lost 3 bases and J lost 0 bases. Material: PBMCs from blood, obtained less than 13 days after vaccination. The chain joins TRBV12-3 or TRBV12-4 to TRBJ2-5, with 9 nucleotides matching TRBD1. The clonotype comes from a man aged 45-65 years who received an inactivated influenza vaccine. The CDR3: CASSFRTGADPNTTPLTNQETQYF. The CDR3 nucleotides are TGTGCCAGCAGTTTCCGGACAGGGGCCGATCCAAATACAACACCATTAACCAACCAAGAGACCCAGTACTTC.